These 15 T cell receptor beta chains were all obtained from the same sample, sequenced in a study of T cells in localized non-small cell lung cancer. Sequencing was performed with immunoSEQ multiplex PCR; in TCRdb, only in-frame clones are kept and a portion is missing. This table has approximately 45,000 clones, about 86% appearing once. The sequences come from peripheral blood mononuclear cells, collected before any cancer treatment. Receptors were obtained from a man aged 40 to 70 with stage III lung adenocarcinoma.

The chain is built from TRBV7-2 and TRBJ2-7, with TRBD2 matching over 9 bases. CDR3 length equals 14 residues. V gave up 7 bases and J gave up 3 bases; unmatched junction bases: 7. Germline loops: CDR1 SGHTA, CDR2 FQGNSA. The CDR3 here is CASISGGQSYEQYF. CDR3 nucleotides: TGTGCCAGCATCAGCGGGGGGCAGAGCTACGAGCAGTACTTC.

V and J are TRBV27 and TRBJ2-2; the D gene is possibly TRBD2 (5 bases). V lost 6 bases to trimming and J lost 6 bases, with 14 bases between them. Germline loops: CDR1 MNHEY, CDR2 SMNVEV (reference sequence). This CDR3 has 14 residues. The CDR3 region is CASRNSTRPGELFF. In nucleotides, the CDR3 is TGTGCCAGCAGGAATTCTACTAGGCCCGGGGAGCTGTTTTTT.

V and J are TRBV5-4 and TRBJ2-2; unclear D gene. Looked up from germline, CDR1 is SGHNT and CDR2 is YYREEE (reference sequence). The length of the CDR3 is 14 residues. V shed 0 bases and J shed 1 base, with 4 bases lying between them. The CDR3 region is CASSLEGNTGELFF. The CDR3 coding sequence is TGTGCCAGCAGCTTGGAAGGGAACACCGGGGAGCTGTTTTTT.

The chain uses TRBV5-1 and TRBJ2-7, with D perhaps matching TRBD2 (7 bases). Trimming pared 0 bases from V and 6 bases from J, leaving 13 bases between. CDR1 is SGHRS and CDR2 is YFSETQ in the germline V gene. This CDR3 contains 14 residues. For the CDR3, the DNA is TGCGCCAGCAGCTTGGCCGGGGGAGGGGGCGAGCAGTACTTC. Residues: CASSLAGGGGEQYF.

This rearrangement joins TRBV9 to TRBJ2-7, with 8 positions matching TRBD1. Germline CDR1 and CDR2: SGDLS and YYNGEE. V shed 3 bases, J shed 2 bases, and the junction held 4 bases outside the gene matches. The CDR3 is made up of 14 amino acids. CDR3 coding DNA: TGTGCCAGCAGCGGCGGACAGGGTACCTACGAGCAGTACTTC. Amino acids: CASSGGQGTYEQYF.

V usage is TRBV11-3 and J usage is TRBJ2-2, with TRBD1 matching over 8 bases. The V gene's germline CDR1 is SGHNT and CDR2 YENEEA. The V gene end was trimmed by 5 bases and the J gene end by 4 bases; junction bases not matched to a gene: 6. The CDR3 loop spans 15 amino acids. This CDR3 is CASSPGQGRTGELFF. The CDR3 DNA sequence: TGTGCCAGCAGCCCCGGACAGGGACGCACCGGGGAGCTGTTTTTT.

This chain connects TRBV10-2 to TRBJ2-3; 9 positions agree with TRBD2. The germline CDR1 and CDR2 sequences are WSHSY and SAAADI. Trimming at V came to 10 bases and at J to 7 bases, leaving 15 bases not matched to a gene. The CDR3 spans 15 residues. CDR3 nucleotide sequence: TGCGCCACCAGCGTAGGAGCGGGGGGAGGGTATACGCAGTATTTT. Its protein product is CATSVGAGGGYTQYF.

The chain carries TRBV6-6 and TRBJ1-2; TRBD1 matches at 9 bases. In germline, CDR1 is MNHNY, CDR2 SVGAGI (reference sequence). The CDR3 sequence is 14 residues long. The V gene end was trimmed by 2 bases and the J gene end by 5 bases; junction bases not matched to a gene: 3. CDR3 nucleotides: TGTGCCAGCAGTTACGGGACAGGGCTGTATGGCTACACCTTC. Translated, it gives CASSYGTGLYGYTF.

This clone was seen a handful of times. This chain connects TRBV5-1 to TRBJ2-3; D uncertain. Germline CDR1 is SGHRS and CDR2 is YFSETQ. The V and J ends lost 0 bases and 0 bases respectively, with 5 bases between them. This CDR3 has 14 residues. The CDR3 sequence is CASSLASSTDTQYF. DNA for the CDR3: TGCGCCAGCAGCTTGGCCTCGAGCACAGATACGCAGTATTTT. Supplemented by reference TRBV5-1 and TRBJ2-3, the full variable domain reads KAGVTQTPRYLIKTRGQQVTLSCSPISGHRSVSWYQQTPGQGLQFLFEYFSETQRNKGNFPGRFSGRQFSNSRSEMNVSTLELGDSALYLCASSLASSTDTQYFGPGTRLTVL.

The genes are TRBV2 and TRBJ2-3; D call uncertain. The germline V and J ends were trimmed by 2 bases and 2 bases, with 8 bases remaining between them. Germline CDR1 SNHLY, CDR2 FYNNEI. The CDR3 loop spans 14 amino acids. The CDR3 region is CASSELQITDTQYF. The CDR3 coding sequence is TGTGCCAGCAGTGAACTACAGATCACAGATACGCAGTATTTT.

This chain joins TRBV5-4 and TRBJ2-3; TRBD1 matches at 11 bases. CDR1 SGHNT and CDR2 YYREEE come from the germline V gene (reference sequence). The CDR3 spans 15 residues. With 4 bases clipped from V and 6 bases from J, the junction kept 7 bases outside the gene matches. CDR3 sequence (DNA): TGTGCCAGCAGCCACGGGACAGGGGGAGCCGATACGCAGTATTTT. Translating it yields CASSHGTGGADTQYF.

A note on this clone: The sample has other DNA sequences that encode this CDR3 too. The CDR3, as DNA: TGTGCCAGCAGTTCGACTAGCGACGAGACCCAGTACTTC. This sequence encodes CASSSTSDETQYF. This rearrangement joins TRBV6-5 to TRBJ2-5; 8 bases match TRBD2. The CDR3 totals 13 residues. Germline V gene sequence: CDR1 MNHEY, CDR2 SVGAGI. The V segment lost 4 bases and the J segment 5 bases; nucleotides outside the gene matches: 3.

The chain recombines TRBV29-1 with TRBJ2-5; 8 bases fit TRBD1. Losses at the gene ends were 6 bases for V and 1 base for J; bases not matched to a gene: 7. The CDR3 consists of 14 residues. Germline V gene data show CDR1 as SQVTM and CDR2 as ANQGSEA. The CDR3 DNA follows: TGCAGCGTGGCCGGGACAGGATTCCAAGAGACCCAGTACTTC. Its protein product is CSVAGTGFQETQYF. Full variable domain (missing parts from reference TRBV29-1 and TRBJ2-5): SAVISQKPSRDICQRGTSLTIQCQVDSQVTMMFWYRQQPGQSLTLIATANQGSEATYESGFVIDKFPISRPNLTFSTLTVSNMSPEDSSIYLCSVAGTGFQETQYFGPGTRLLVL.

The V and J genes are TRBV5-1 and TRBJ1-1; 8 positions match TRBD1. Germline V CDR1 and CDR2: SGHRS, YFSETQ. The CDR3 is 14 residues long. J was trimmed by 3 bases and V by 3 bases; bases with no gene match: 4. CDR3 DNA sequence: TGCGCCAGCAGCTCGACAGGGGCCGACACTGAAGCTTTCTTT. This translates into CASSSTGADTEAFF. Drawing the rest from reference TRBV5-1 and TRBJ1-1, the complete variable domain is KAGVTQTPRYLIKTRGQQVTLSCSPISGHRSVSWYQQTPGQGLQFLFEYFSETQRNKGNFPGRFSGRQFSNSRSEMNVSTLELGDSALYLCASSSTGADTEAFFGQGTRLTVV.

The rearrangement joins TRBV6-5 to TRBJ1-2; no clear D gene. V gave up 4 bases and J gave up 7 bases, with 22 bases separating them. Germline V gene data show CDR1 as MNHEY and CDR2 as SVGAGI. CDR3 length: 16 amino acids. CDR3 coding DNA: TGTGCCAGCAGTTCCATCCCCCGGACGGCTATCGGTGGCTACACCTTC. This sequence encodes CASSSIPRTAIGGYTF.